The rows below give T cell receptor beta chains drawn from one sample of a study of beta chain features in type 1 diabetes. This table comes from immunoSEQ multiplex PCR, and its TCRdb copy is limited to in-frame clones, with some not included. The data contain roughly 70,000 clones, nearly 50% of them seen just once; the ten biggest clones take up around 0.72%. Specimen: central memory CD4+ T cells from blood. The receptors originated from a man aged 30-40 years with type 1 diabetes. Both conserved end residues are part of each CDR3.

TRBV5-1,TRBJ2-5,CASSSSGVETQYF
TRBV10-3,TRBJ2-4,CAISESTAGGPVENIQYF
TRBV7-8,TRBJ1-5,CASSAQGPGQPQHF
TRBV23-1,TRBJ2-7,CASSQSTLGLAGPQGEQYF
TRBV18,TRBJ2-1,CASSPATGGQSGEQFF
TRBV7-2,TRBJ2-1,CASSLGVAGVEQFF
TRBV13,TRBJ2-1,CASSPGNGRVPYNEQFF
TRBV18,TRBJ1-1,CASSPLGTENTEAFF
TRBV6-1,TRBJ1-2,CASSEAWSSDGYTF
TRBV5-6,TRBJ1-6,CASSIDRDREVSPLHF
TRBV5-1,TRBJ2-1,CASSLGQVIPYNEQFF
TRBV13,TRBJ2-7,CASSPTPGTGRYEQYF
TRBV6-6,TRBJ2-5,CASRGHRLETQYF
TRBV2,TRBJ1-1,CASSEGGPEGTFF
TRBV11-2,TRBJ2-1,CASSASGDGSNEQFF
TRBV5-1,TRBJ1-4,CASSPGQGVSEKLFF
TRBV10-3,TRBJ2-2,CAIRLAGTGELFF
TRBV5-4,TRBJ2-5,CASSQGLHQETQYF
TRBV2,TRBJ1-6,CASSPRRANSPLHF
TRBV11-1,TRBJ2-1,CASSLTTSGSFYNEQFF
TRBV30,TRBJ2-2,CAWSGGLAGAGTGELFF
TRBV19,TRBJ2-3,CASSTSATGDTQYF
TRBV6-6,TRBJ2-2,CASSHPGGSNTGELFF
TRBV5-1,TRBJ1-1,CASSTTEKNTEAFF
TRBV5-6,TRBJ2-5,CASSRWGVGQETQYF
TRBV2,TRBJ2-3,CASSVKRGPTDTQYF
TRBV19,TRBJ1-6,CASSTSGGVSYNSPLHF
TRBV7-2,TRBJ1-2,CASSPWARADGYTF
TRBV18,TRBJ1-2,CASSPGQENYGYTF
TRBV25-1,TRBJ2-7,CASSGGLAGDSRSYEQYF
TRBV29-1,TRBJ1-2,CSVRRGESANYGYTF
TRBV6-4,TRBJ2-3,CASSDSSGGATDTQYF
TRBV4-2,TRBJ2-1,CASSQASSAREEQFF
TRBV11-2,TRBJ2-1,CASSPDSTSGRAKFF
TRBV6-6,TRBJ1-5,CASSIYTNQPQHF
TRBV29-1,TRBJ1-2,CSVGGGPYGYTF
TRBV5-5,TRBJ2-3,CASSIGTGNRDTQYF
TRBV5-1,TRBJ1-4,CASSPQVGGEKLFF
TRBV7-2,TRBJ1-1,CASSTGRGTEAFF
TRBV6-1,TRBJ2-2,CASSGTGGYPTGELFF
TRBV7-2,TRBJ2-4,CASSSYRGQGHIQYF
TRBV7-9,TRBJ2-3,CASSARPRPDTQYF
TRBV6-5,TRBJ2-7,CASSYPSGQGAAEQYF
TRBV4-2,TRBJ2-5,CASSQRGGQGETQYF
TRBV18,TRBJ2-3,CASSFGQGKDTQYF
TRBV10-3,TRBJ2-7,CAIRSVVPSYEQYF
TRBV5-1,TRBJ1-5,CASSPGQGVQPQHF
TRBV30,TRBJ2-1,CAWGGGAFRDRGREGSYNEQFF
TRBV11-2,TRBJ2-5,CTSSPSRGGRETQYF
TRBV30,TRBJ2-4,CAWRSGGAGNIQYF
TRBV18,TRBJ1-6,CASSPGTGSNSPLHF
TRBV7-9,TRBJ2-3,CASSFQIDTQYF
TRBV4-2,TRBJ2-3,CASSHGTSATDTQYF
TRBV19,TRBJ1-1,CASSTQQGAEAFF
TRBV19,TRBJ1-4,CASSIWDTGNEKLFF
TRBV11-2,TRBJ2-7,CASSLYRGAYEQYF
TRBV7-2,TRBJ1-2,CASSPDRVYGYTF
TRBV4-1,TRBJ1-2,CASSRDTTNYGYTF
TRBV5-1,TRBJ1-1,CASSLRTGKNTEAFF